A selection of T cell receptor beta chains follows, all from one sample in a study of beta chain features in type 1 diabetes. Data came from immunoSEQ multiplex PCR; TCRdb stores just in-frame clones and leaves some out. The sample consists of a few hundred thousand clones, roughly an eighth of them appearing once. Sequences were obtained from naive CD4+ T cells from blood. Receptors were obtained from a woman aged 18 to 35 with type 1 diabetes. CDR3s leave out the opening cysteine and the closing phenylalanine or tryptophan.

j_call v_call cdr3_aa
TRBJ1-5 TRBV7-9 ASSLGTGQTRQPQH
TRBJ1-5 TRBV19 ASSKDVTGGFQPQH
TRBJ2-4 TRBV29-1 SVAGTVSDIQY
TRBJ2-1 TRBV29-1 SVAASGGNNEQF
TRBJ2-7 TRBV7-9 ASSTGQTYYEQY
TRBJ2-5 TRBV5-1 ASSLALEETQY
TRBJ2-5 TRBV28 ASRMYSNQETQY
TRBJ2-5 TRBV6-5 ASSYGPPIQETQY
TRBJ1-2 TRBV14 ASSRDRNGYT
TRBJ1-1 TRBV25-1 ASSESGVRAF
TRBJ2-5 TRBV4-1 ASSHGLVGGETQY
TRBJ1-2 TRBV10-3 AISEDSGGYT
TRBJ2-3 TRBV7-3 ASSLLGGELDTQY
TRBJ1-5 TRBV18 ASSPGTGAQPQH
TRBJ1-6 TRBV5-1 ASSLEGIPNSPLH
TRBJ2-1 TRBV7-3 ASSLPGRGNEQF
TRBJ2-2 TRBV29-1 SVAGQVLTGELF
TRBJ1-2 TRBV18 ASSPPENYGYT
TRBJ2-5 TRBV9 ASSVGLAGAMQETQY
TRBJ2-2 TRBV7-2 ASSRGLSGTGELF
TRBJ2-1 TRBV7-3 ASSSNPGGEQF
TRBJ2-5 TRBV2 ASSETTGAQWETQY
TRBJ2-7 TRBV15 ATSSSGRAVGEQY
TRBJ2-1 TRBV19 ASSSGGLPNEQF
TRBJ1-2 TRBV5-4 ASSFTGVGYT
TRBJ1-1 TRBV19 ASRLVAEAF
TRBJ2-7 TRBV19 ASSNSPTYEQY
TRBJ2-7 TRBV14 ASSQDRYEQY
TRBJ2-1 TRBV25-1 ASSEGTSGGAPAF